This T cell receptor (beta chain) is drawn from a study of cytomegalovirus exposure and HLA in healthy donors. Study observations and caveats: The classifier reportedly diagnosed cytomegalovirus status with high sensitivity and specificity. Analysis was carried out at a later point, and it linked a missense DCLRE1C variant to TCR beta V- and J-gene trimming. The authors enumerated some 170 TCR beta chains as linked to cytomegalovirus.

With respect to this clone: What it binds is not known.

Amplification used 60 Vbeta primers and 13 Jbeta primers. The method was immunoSEQ multiplex PCR; TCRdb's version includes in-frame clones alone and lacks a portion of them. This sample yields around 96,000 clones, of which about 75% are seen a single time; around 10% belongs to the top ten. The CDR3 consists of 15 residues. Germline assignment: CDR1 SNHLY and CDR2 FYNNEI. V lost 4 bases to trimming and J lost 0 bases; unmatched junction nucleotides: 3. Sequenced: PBMCs. The genes are TRBV2 and TRBJ2-1, with 7 bases aligning to TRBD1. The receptor was isolated from a man aged 25 to 40 in good health and CMV-seropositive. This chain's CDR3 is CASSADRASYNEQFF. The CDR3 DNA follows: TGTGCCAGCAGTGCTGACAGGGCCTCCTACAATGAGCAGTTCTTC.